The next 4 T cell receptor beta chains were all read from a single sample in a study of metastatic and nonmetastatic thyroid tumors. TCRdb ran MiXCR on the PCR reads. In the table there are about 32,000 clones, 33% of which are singletons. Patients underwent thyroid surgery, and none had received any treatment before it. The specimen was tumor tissue. These receptors all stem from a female donor with papillary thyroid cancer or a benign thyroid nodule (not recorded which). Some clones in this sample may be carry-over from other donors' samples.

The gene calls are TRBV7-3 and TRBJ2-2; the match to TRBD2 covers 7 bases. The V segment lost 7 bases and the J segment 1 base; nucleotides outside the gene matches: 3. This CDR3 has 14 residues. Looked up from germline, CDR1 is SGHTA and CDR2 is FQGTGA. The CDR3 DNA reads TGTGCCAGCAACCGGGGGGAGAACACCGGGGAGCTGTTTTTT. Translating it yields CASNRGENTGELFF.

The table lists this clone with a few counts. The chain recombines TRBV6-2 or TRBV6-3 with TRBJ2-7; D remains unclear. The CDR3 has 14 amino acids. Trimming removed 0 bases from V and 0 bases from J, with 6 bases in between. CDR1 and CDR2 (germline): MNHEY, SVGEGT. CDR3 loop: CASSYSPNSYEQYF. DNA for the CDR3: TGTGCCAGCAGTTACTCGCCCAACTCCTACGAGCAGTACTTC.

The table lists this clone with a few counts. The chain couples TRBV6-1 to TRBJ2-7; 8 positions match TRBD1. CDR3 size: 13 residues. CDR1 MNHNS and CDR2 SASEGT come from the germline V gene. Trimming cost V 6 bases and J 3 bases; bases outside gene matches: 4. CDR3 protein: CASRPTGDYEQYF. The CDR3 bases are TGTGCCAGCAGACCGACAGGGGACTACGAGCAGTACTTC.

The chain couples TRBV6-1 to TRBJ2-1; D might be TRBD1 (6 bases). Trimming cost V 6 bases and J 6 bases, with 18 bases left between them. Germline values: CDR1 MNHNS, CDR2 SASEGT. The CDR3 sequence is 15 residues long. CDR3 loop: CASRLRTVFANEQFF. For the CDR3, the DNA is TGTGCCAGCAGGTTGAGGACAGTTTTTGCCAATGAGCAGTTCTTC.